The source of this T cell receptor beta chain is a study of T cells in Graves' hyperthyroidism and ophthalmopathy. RNA transcripts yielded amplified TCR beta CDR3 regions. HTBI primers were used for first-round RT-PCR of the TCR CDR3. TCRdb re-derived calls from the multiplex PCR reads in MiXCR, one entry per CDR3 protein. The sample has roughly 530,000 distinct CDR3 sequences; about a sixth are singletons. There are many counts of this clonotype. This receptor was taken from a woman aged 18-29 years with Graves' ophthalmopathy. The sample comprised blood.

The CDR3 reads CASSLETSGIYNEQFF. Written as DNA, the CDR3 is TGTGCCAGCAGCTTAGAGACTAGCGGTATCTACAATGAGCAGTTCTTC. The chain joins TRBV11-1 to TRBJ2-1, with TRBD2 matching 9 bases. The CDR3 sequence is 16 residues long. Unmatched junction bases numbered 4, after V lost 1 base and J lost 3 bases. In germline, CDR1 is SGHAT, CDR2 FQDESV (reference sequence). Using reference TRBV11-1 and TRBJ2-1 for the parts outside the CDR3, the full variable domain is EAEVAQSPRYKITEKSQAVAFWCDPISGHATLYWYRQILGQGPELLVQFQDESVVDDSQLPKDRFSAERLKGVDSTLKIQPAELGDSAMYLCASSLETSGIYNEQFFGPGTRLTVL.